This is a list of T cell receptor beta chains from one sample in a study of shared clonotypes between healthy human individuals. The data were produced by immunoSEQ multiplex PCR, yet TCRdb's version contains in-frame clones alone and is incomplete. The sample includes approximately 1.5 million clones, roughly 98.5% seen only once; the top ten take 0.36%. Sequenced sample: naive CD4+ T cells sorted from blood. These receptors were collected from a man younger than 45 in good health. The conserved cysteine and the conserved F or W are not part of the CDR3 here. The size field is filled for only some rows; it gives once, few, many or a size class.

- | TRBJ2-1 | TRBV9 | ASSVRDTRNTNNEQF
- | TRBJ2-7 | TRBV7-8 | ASGSRGVAKSYEQY
- | TRBJ1-2 | TRBV5-4 | ASSLPRGDYGYT
- | TRBJ2-7 | TRBV5-1 | ASSLQQGATYEQY
- | TRBJ2-1 | TRBV19 | ASSIGSKLYNEQF
- | TRBJ1-2 | TRBV5-1 | ASSEQGSSYT
- | TRBJ2-1 | TRBV15 | ATSRDSGLTPFPYNEQF
- | TRBJ2-7 | TRBV5-4 | ASSLSDGTLAYEQY
- | TRBJ2-1 | TRBV4-1 | ASSQASGSYNEQF
once | TRBJ2-3 | TRBV6-5 | ASSRRQGVADTQY
- | TRBJ2-7 | TRBV6-5 | ASSYGSGTEIY
- | TRBJ2-1 | TRBV5-1 | ASSLTSGSRYNEQF
- | TRBJ1-4 | TRBV27 | ASSPNGQNEKLF
- | TRBJ2-2 | TRBV4-1 | ASSQEGPRTANTGELF
- | TRBJ2-4 | TRBV7-2 | ASSWTGLAGGLAKNIQY
- | TRBJ2-7 | TRBV27 | ASRSRRRPSYEQY
- | TRBJ2-7 | TRBV4-3 | ASSRSFLAVYEQY
- | TRBJ1-5 | TRBV2 | ASSHTRQPQH
- | TRBJ1-5 | TRBV10-3 | AISAGRDSNQPQH
once | TRBJ2-7 | TRBV10-3 | AISEREAGRSYEQY
- | TRBJ1-3 | TRBV5-4 | ASSLGQGRNTIY
- | TRBJ2-7 | TRBV6-5 | ASSRWTGTYEQY
- | TRBJ1-2 | TRBV11-2 | ASSFQSYNYGYT
- | TRBJ2-1 | TRBV14 | ASSPGTGAYNEQF
- | TRBJ1-1 | TRBV15 | ATSRDKGAAGGKNTEAF
once | TRBJ2-7 | TRBV15 | ATSRDRIHEQY
- | TRBJ2-2 | TRBV12-5 | ASGTSSTGLLQVYELF
- | TRBJ1-3 | TRBV5-1 | ASSLGDSLGNTIY
- | TRBJ2-5 | TRBV29-1 | SVGPGVETQY
- | TRBJ2-6 | TRBV28 | ASSLGPSGANVLT
- | TRBJ2-7 | TRBV27 | ASSLPGMIDGQY
- | TRBJ2-5 | TRBV6-1 | ASYRVGTQY
- | TRBJ1-5 | TRBV5-6 | ASSKTGRNQPQH
- | TRBJ2-5 | TRBV29-1 | SVAMAGGQETQY
- | - | TRBV18 | ASSSDRDEQY
- | TRBJ1-2 | TRBV7-9 | ASSLAGLGGYT
- | TRBJ2-2 | TRBV5-6 | ASSLVTQSNTGELF
- | TRBJ2-3 | TRBV5-5 | ASSSTGLGSTDTQY
- | TRBJ2-3 | TRBV10-3 | AISRTSGTSTDTQY
- | TRBJ2-1 | TRBV18 | ASSGTGGFYNEQF
once | TRBJ2-1 | TRBV19 | AIRSTVADEQF
- | TRBJ1-1 | TRBV9 | ASSVGLPLNTEAF
- | TRBJ2-1 | TRBV27 | ASSLLAGGPVRDEQF
- | TRBJ2-6 | TRBV5-1 | ASSLMGVLLSGANVLT
- | TRBJ2-1 | TRBV30 | AWSTASGSNEQF
once | TRBJ2-3 | TRBV7-3 | ASSPQSMDTQY
once | TRBJ2-2 | TRBV7-2 | ASSLGLSRELF
- | TRBJ2-3 | TRBV4-1 | ASSQDWSASTDTQY
- | TRBJ1-1 | TRBV6-5 | ASQAAAEAF
once | TRBJ2-7 | TRBV11-2 | ASSLDPLSYEQY
- | TRBJ2-3 | TRBV6-5 | ASSYSWASSTDTQY
- | TRBJ2-2 | TRBV5-8 | ASSLRRINTGELF
- | TRBJ2-3 | TRBV25-1 | ASSEFTGSDTQY
- | TRBJ2-2 | TRBV5-6 | ASSGGGYHREAGELF
- | TRBJ2-3 | TRBV4-3 | ASSQDDRLYTQY
- | TRBJ2-2 | TRBV9 | ASSETGSTGELF
- | TRBJ2-3 | TRBV1 | TSSQDKTDTQY
- | TRBJ1-4 | TRBV7-3 | ASSLGPPGLNEKLF
- | TRBJ2-7 | TRBV11-1 | ASSQSPGQGAYEQY
- | TRBJ1-4 | TRBV2 | ASSVVLGLGEKLF